Following are 13 T cell receptor beta chains from one sample sequenced in a study of shared clonotypes between healthy human individuals. Measured with immunoSEQ multiplex PCR; TCRdb has only the in-frame clones, and not every one. The sample shows fewer than 850,000 clones, approximately 75% of them seen only once. Source material: memory CD4+ T cells sorted from blood. Subset indicated: CD45RA-negative fraction. All receptors come from a woman aged 25 to 39 in good health.

This rearrangement joins TRBV7-9 to TRBJ2-7, with TRBD1 matching 11 bases. The CDR3 is made up of 16 amino acids. After removal of 4 bases from V and 4 bases from J, the junction contained 9 bases not matched to a gene. Germline V gene data show CDR1 as SEHNR and CDR2 as FQNEAQ (reference sequence). The CDR3 loop reads CASSSVRTGGSYEQYF. CDR3 coding DNA: TGTGCCAGCAGCTCCGTTAGGACAGGGGGCAGTTACGAGCAGTACTTC.

The CDR3, as DNA: TGTGCCAGCAGCTTAGCTGCCGGTCCAGGGACTAACGAGCAGTACTTC. This gives the protein CASSLAAGPGTNEQYF. J is TRBJ2-7 and V is TRBV7-6, with 7 bases identical to TRBD2. The CDR3 runs 16 residues. With V trimmed by 0 bases and J by 5 bases, 10 bases remained unmatched. Germline CDR1 SGHVS, CDR2 FNYEAQ.

The chain couples TRBV28 to TRBJ1-2; unclear D gene. Trimming took off 5 bases at V and 4 bases at J, with 14 bases between the two ends. The CDR3 extends over 14 amino acids. Germline CDR1 and CDR2: MDHEN and SYDVKM. The CDR3 loop is CASSPYPWTYGYTF. CDR3 coding DNA: TGTGCCAGCAGTCCCTACCCCTGGACCTATGGCTACACCTTC.

CDR3 residues: CASSRNVGTGFYEQYF. Written as DNA, the CDR3 is TGTGCCAGCAGTCGTAACGTGGGGACAGGGTTCTACGAGCAGTACTTC. This sequence joins TRBV28 and TRBJ2-7; 9 positions match TRBD1. The V gene end was trimmed by 5 bases and the J gene end by 3 bases; junction bases not matched to a gene: 11. The CDR3 extends over 16 amino acids. Per germline, CDR1 MDHEN and CDR2 SYDVKM.

The chain links TRBV5-6 to TRBJ1-2, with D maybe TRBD1 (6 bases). CDR1 and CDR2 from the germline V gene are SGHDT and YYEEEE. The ends were cut back, 4 bases at V and 1 base at J, with 14 bases in the middle. CDR3 length: 15 residues. The CDR3 loop is CASSTNRDDNYGYTF. For the CDR3, the DNA is TGTGCCAGCAGCACAAACAGGGACGATAACTATGGCTACACCTTC.

V and J are TRBV27 and TRBJ1-1, with 8 nucleotides matching TRBD1. This CDR3 spans 14 amino acids. Germline CDR1 and CDR2: MNHEY and SMNVEV (reference sequence). Trimming took 5 bases from V and 4 from J; bases not matched to a gene: 6. CDR3 DNA sequence: TGTGCCAGCAGTACGAGGACAGGGACCACTGAAGCTTTCTTT. Amino acid sequence: CASSTRTGTTEAFF.

The chain joins TRBV11-3 to TRBJ2-2; D possibly corresponds to TRBD1 (6 bases). The CDR3 has 16 residues. Trimming stripped 5 bases from V and 1 base from J, with 14 bases between. Germline CDR1 SGHNT, CDR2 YENEEA. The CDR3 region is CASSPPGQENTGELFF. The CDR3 DNA reads TGTGCCAGCAGCCCCCCGGGACAAGAGAACACCGGGGAGCTGTTTTTT.

The V and J genes are TRBV28 and TRBJ2-7; D is uncertain. This CDR3 is 16 amino acids long. Germline V lookup: CDR1 MDHEN, CDR2 SYDVKM. V gave up 5 bases and J gave up 2 bases, with 19 bases separating them. The CDR3 DNA is TGTGCCAGCAGTCTAAATGGGGTAGGTCGCGCCTACGAGCAGTACTTC. Its protein is CASSLNGVGRAYEQYF.

The chain couples TRBV6-5 to TRBJ2-3, with 12 bases that match TRBD2. Trimming cost V 4 bases and J 3 bases; bases outside gene matches: 5. Germline-derived CDR1 and CDR2 are MNHEY and SVGAGI. The CDR3 spans 16 residues. In DNA form, the CDR3 reads TGTGCCAGCAGTTTAACTCTAGCGGGAGGGACAGATACGCAGTATTTT. It yields the protein CASSLTLAGGTDTQYF.

The chain recombines TRBV28 with TRBJ2-7; D is ambiguous. Deletions cut 2 bases from V and 7 bases from J, with 15 bases between. The germline V gene encodes CDR1 MDHEN and CDR2 SYDVKM. There are 14 residues in the CDR3. The CDR3 is CASSLNRGGEEQYF. CDR3 nucleotide sequence: TGTGCCAGCAGTTTAAACCGAGGCGGAGAAGAGCAGTACTTC.

This chain links TRBV6-5 with TRBJ2-7; 9 bases are shared with TRBD2. This CDR3 region has 13 residues. The trim removed 6 bases at V and 4 bases at J, leaving 4 bases unmatched. The V gene's germline CDR1 is MNHEY and CDR2 SVGAGI. The CDR3 DNA is TGTGCCAGCAGGGAGCGGGAGGAATACGAGCAGTACTTC. Translation gives CASREREEYEQYF.

This clone was seen a single time. The rearrangement links TRBV9 to TRBJ2-1, with TRBD2 identical over 7 bases. Per the germline V gene, CDR1 is SGDLS and CDR2 is YYNGEE. CDR3 length equals 15 residues. V trimming: 3 bases; J trimming: 0 bases; junction bases outside the gene matches: 3. DNA for the CDR3: TGTGCCAGCAGCGGATCTAGCGGCTCCTACAATGAGCAGTTCTTC. It codes for CASSGSSGSYNEQFF.

The chain combines TRBV29-1 with TRBJ2-1; 11 bases map to TRBD2. From germline, CDR1 is SQVTM and CDR2 ANQGSEA. This CDR3 contains 13 residues. Trimming took 7 bases from V and 5 from J; bases not matched to a gene: 4. CDR3 in amino acids: CSDGTSGNNEQFF. CDR3 DNA sequence: TGCAGCGATGGGACTAGCGGTAACAATGAGCAGTTCTTC.